This TCR beta chain was documented in a study of shared clonotypes between healthy human individuals. Study results and caveats: Incompleteness in sorted-subset sequencing, despite large depth, was shown by rarefaction. The four-donor shared clonotypes exceeded non-shared clonotypes in generation probability, with non-shared ones scoring lower.

Concerning this clone: Its antigen is currently unknown.

The study drew all its donors from Caucasian adults living in Nashville, Tennessee. The ends lost 6 bases at V and 2 bases at J; junction bases unmatched: 15. This CDR3 spans 17 amino acids. Germline lookup yields CDR1 ENHRY and CDR2 SYGVKD. Every subset had its genomic DNA shared out evenly among several immunoSEQ plates. Some clones are missing from TCRdb's copy, which holds only in-frame ones; the method was immunoSEQ multiplex PCR. The table shows 1.6 million or so clones, with more than 95% occurring only once. The clonotype comes from a man between 25 and 39 years old in good health. The chain combines TRBV10-3 with TRBJ2-7; the match to TRBD2 covers 8 bases. Sequencing was carried out using naive CD4+ T cells sorted from blood. Subset meaning: CD45RA+ positively selected. Here the CDR3 DNA reads TGTGCCATCAGCGTAGCGGGAAGGGGCGGGAAAACCTACGAGCAGTACTTC. It is translated as CAISVAGRGGKTYEQYF.